The 21 T cell receptor delta chains given below trace back to one sample, sequenced in a study of gammadelta T cells in human blood. TCRdb re-called the RT-PCR reads using CATT. The table records approximately 380 delta-chain clones, roughly 41% of them present only once. The sequenced material came from Vgamma9Vdelta2 gamma-delta T cells from infant blood. These receptors were obtained from a human donor.

This clone has a handful of counts. A far larger clone is one nucleotide away, so this likely arose from a read error. The same CDR3 also results from other DNA sequences found in this sample. The rearrangement joins TRDV2 to TRDJ2; 13 bases agree with TRDD3. CDR3 length: 16 amino acids. CDR1 is GEAIGNYY, CDR2 EKD, per germline. The CDR3 here is CACPSYWGIRSAQLFF. The CDR3 region has the DNA TGTGCATGTCCCTCGTACTGGGGGATACGTTCAGCACAACTCTTCTTT.

This clone qualifies as large. The rearrangement joins TRDV2 to TRDJ2; 7 nucleotides agree with TRDD3. This CDR3 region has 16 residues. Trimming cost V 0 bases and J 0 bases; bases outside gene matches: 3. Per the germline V gene, CDR1 is GEAIGNYY and CDR2 is EKD. CDR3 bases: TGTGCCTGTGACACCTGGGGGAGCCCTTTGACAGCACAACTCTTCTTT. It translates to CACDTWGSPLTAQLFF.

Relative to its sample, this clone is large. This chain connects TRDV2 to TRDJ3, with 9 positions matching TRDD3. This CDR3 comprises 19 residues. V trimming: 0 bases; J trimming: 5 bases; junction bases outside the gene matches: 10. Germline lookup yields CDR1 GEAIGNYY and CDR2 EKD. CDR3: CACDTWGIKDFGDTRQMFF. DNA of the CDR3: TGTGCCTGTGACACCTGGGGGATAAAGGACTTCGGGGACACCCGACAGATGTTTTTC.

Regarding this clone: A far larger clone is only one base removed, so a read error is likely. The gene calls are TRDV2 and TRDJ1, with no clear D. CDR3 size: 15 residues. Germline V gene sequence: CDR1 GEAIGNYY, CDR2 EKD. The CDR3 nucleotides read TGTGCCTGTGACACCGTAGCCCAGAGGGCCGATAAACCCATCTTT. Its translation is CACDTVAQRADKPIF.

Comment on this clone: A far larger clone is only one base removed, so a read error is likely. This CDR3 is also generated by other DNA sequences in the sample. V gene TRAV38-2/DV8 combines with J gene TRDJ1, with D perhaps assigned TRDD2 or TRDD3 (7 bases each). The germline gives CDR1 TSESDYY, CDR2 QEAYKQQN. V was pared by 9 bases and J by 3 bases, with 60 bases between. This CDR3 has 28 amino acids. The CDR3 bases are TGTGCTTTCATGAAGCATCCCCGGGAAATCTTTTTCCTACGGTATAAAAGGGGATATGCGATTGGCGCCGATAAACTCATCTTT. It is translated as CAFMKHPREIFFLRYKRGYAIGADKLIF.

Points on this clone: A read error may be the cause here, since a much bigger clone is one base away. The rearrangement uses TRDV2 and TRDJ1, with TRDD3 matching 7 bases. Per germline, CDR1 GEAIGNYY and CDR2 EKD. V lost 1 base and J lost 7; bases outside the gene matches: 17. The CDR3 covers 17 residues. The CDR3 loop reads CACDTGPPSGGCRKLIF. The CDR3, as DNA: TGTGCCTGTGACACGGGTCCTCCGTCCGGGGGATGCCGTAAACTCATCTTT.

V gene TRDV2 combines with J gene TRDJ3, with 9 bases matching TRDD3. Germline V gene data show CDR1 as GEAIGNYY and CDR2 as EKD. Trimming took 1 base from V and 0 from J; bases not matched to a gene: 0. The CDR3 sequence is 17 residues long. The CDR3 DNA reads TGTGCCTGTGACACTGGGGGATACTCCTGGGACACCCGACAGATGTTTTTC. Translating gives CACDTGGYSWDTRQMFF.

This clone is a singleton in its sample. This chain uses TRDV2 with TRDJ3; 9 bases are shared with TRDD3. Per germline, CDR1 GEAIGNYY and CDR2 EKD. This CDR3 is 22 amino acids long. The J segment lost 5 bases and the V segment lost 3 bases, leaving 22 bases of the junction unmatched. The CDR3 nucleotides are TGTGCCTGTGACCACATAACCTTAATGGGGGATAATAAAGGCCGGGACACCCGACAGATGTTTTTC. Its translation: CACDHITLMGDNKGRDTRQMFF.

This clone has just one count. This sequence is one base from a far larger clone and is likely a read error. The chain has TRDV2 and TRDJ1; 8 nucleotides line up with TRDD3. CDR3 length: 13 residues. CDR1 and CDR2 (germline): GEAIGNYY, EKD. This CDR3 is CACDTWGIDNLIF. The CDR3 DNA is TGTGCCTGTGACACCTGGGGGATCGATAACCTCATCTTT.

Concerning this clone: A much larger clone is a single base away; this may be a read error. This same CDR3 is encoded by further DNA sequences in the sample. The rearrangement links TRDV2 to TRDJ3; 12 bases fit TRDD3. The ends lost 0 bases at V and 4 bases at J; junction bases unmatched: 3. CDR3 length: 18 residues. Germline CDR1 GEAIGNYY, CDR2 EKD. In nucleotides, the CDR3 is TGTGCCTGTGACACCGTACTGGGGGATACATGGGACACCCGACAGATGTTTTTC. Translating it yields CACDTVLGDTWDTRQMFF.

Of note for this clone: A far larger clone is off by one base, so a read error is likely. The chain links TRDV2 to TRDJ1; 10 bases match TRDD3. Germline lookup yields CDR1 GEAIGNYY and CDR2 EKD. The CDR3 length is 14 residues. CDR3 sequence: CAWDILGDTDKLIF. In DNA, the CDR3 is TGTGCCTGGGACATACTGGGGGATACCGATAAACTCATCTTT.

As to this clone: A far more abundant clone sits one base away, making this likely a read error. This rearrangement joins TRDV2 to TRDJ3, with TRDD3 identical over 7 bases. The CDR3 has 17 residues. V lost 4 bases to trimming and J lost 0 bases; unmatched junction nucleotides: 5. CDR1 is GEAIGNYY, CDR2 EKD, per germline. The CDR3 spells CACETAGGSWDTRQMFF. The CDR3 DNA is TGTGCCTGTGAAACCGCTGGGGGCTCCTGGGACACCCGACAGATGTTTTTC.

Of note for this clone: A far bigger clonotype differs at one base, so this is likely a read error. The rearrangement uses TRAV38-2/DV8 and TRDJ1; TRDD3 matches 9 bases. The germline V gene has CDR1 TSESDYY and CDR2 QEAYKQQN. J was trimmed by 3 bases and V by 9 bases; bases with no gene match: 51. There are 28 residues in the CDR3. CDR3 bases: TGTGCTTTCATGAAGCATCCCCTGGAAATCTTTTTCCTACGGTATAAAAGGGGATACGCGATTGGCGCCGATAAACTCATCTTT. This translates into CAFMKHPLEIFFLRYKRGYAIGADKLIF.

This clone is deemed large. The V and J genes are TRDV2 and TRDJ3, with 8 bases identical to TRDD3. The CDR3 runs to 18 residues. The germline V gene has CDR1 GEAIGNYY and CDR2 EKD. V lost 2 bases and J lost 0; bases outside the gene matches: 5. In DNA, the CDR3 is TGTGCCTGTGACAATACTGGGGATACCTCCTGGGACACCCGACAGATGTTTTTC. It encodes CACDNTGDTSWDTRQMFF.

Points on this clone: A read error may explain this, as a much larger clone is one base away. The chain couples TRDV2 to TRDJ3; 7 nucleotides match TRDD3. CDR3 length: 18 residues. The ends lost 7 bases at V and 0 bases at J; junction bases unmatched: 11. CDR1 and CDR2 (germline): GEAIGNYY, EKD. The DNA of the CDR3 is TGTGCCTGGGACTCCACTGGGGACCCCTCCTGGGACACCCGACAGATGTTTTTC. The encoded protein is CAWDSTGDPSWDTRQMFF.

The chain links TRDV2 to TRDJ3; D possibly corresponds to TRDD3 (6 bases). Germline V gene sequence: CDR1 GEAIGNYY, CDR2 EKD. Trimming left V 1 base short and J 0 bases short, with 6 bases between. The CDR3 is 16 amino acids. The CDR3 DNA reads TGTGCCTGTGACACTGGGGGCTCCTGGGACACCCGACAGATGTTTTTC. It yields the protein CACDTGGSWDTRQMFF.

This clone has more than one count but fewer than ten. A read error may be the cause here, since a much bigger clone is one base away. Other nucleotide sequences from this sample produce the same CDR3. The chain is built from TRDV2 and TRDJ2, with TRDD3 matching 9 bases. The CDR3 runs 16 residues. Germline assignment: CDR1 GEAIGNYY and CDR2 EKD. The CDR3 DNA is TGTGCATGTGACAGGGTGGGGGATACTTTGACAGCACAACTCTTCTTT. Translated: CACDRVGDTLTAQLFF.

This clone was counted a few times. V usage is TRDV2 and J usage is TRDJ3; TRDD3 matches 7 bases. CDR3 length: 15 amino acids. The V gene's germline CDR1 is GEAIGNYY and CDR2 EKD. The trim removed 1 base at V and 4 bases at J, leaving 0 bases unmatched. The CDR3 nucleotides read TGTGCCTGTGACACTGGGGGATGGGACACCCGACAGATGTTTTTC. Translating it yields CACDTGGWDTRQMFF.

By share, this clone counts as large. The chain combines TRDV2 with TRDJ3; 10 bases fit TRDD3. The V and J ends lost 0 bases and 0 bases, in that order; junction bases with no gene match: 13. The length of the CDR3 is 22 residues. CDR1 is GEAIGNYY and CDR2 is EKD in the germline V gene. The chain's CDR3 is CACDTGLLGGYPSSWDTRQMFF. DNA of the CDR3: TGTGCCTGTGACACCGGCCTCCTTGGGGGATACCCTAGCTCCTGGGACACCCGACAGATGTTTTTC.

The count of this clone is one. This chain links TRDV2 with TRDJ3; 9 bases are a match to TRDD3. This CDR3 spans 18 amino acids. Looked up from germline, CDR1 is GEAIGNYY and CDR2 is EKD. V shed 2 bases and J 0 bases; nucleotides not matched to a gene: 4. This CDR3 reads CACDILGDGSWDTRQMFF. CDR3 in DNA: TGTGCCTGTGACATACTGGGGGACGGCTCCTGGGACACCCGACAGATGTTTTTC.

In regard to this clone: With a much larger clone just one base away, this may be a read error. Other nucleotide sequences in the sample specify the same CDR3. The gene calls are TRAV38-2/DV8 and TRDJ1, with 9 bases matching TRDD3. The CDR3 runs 28 residues. The germline V gene encodes CDR1 TSESDYY and CDR2 QEAYKQQN. CDR3 coding DNA: TGTGCGTTCATGAAGCATCCCCGGGAAATCTTTTTCCTACGGTATAAAAGGGGATACGCGATTGGCGCCGATAAACTCATCTTT. Amino acid sequence: CAFMKHPREIFFLRYKRGYAIGADKLIF.